This TCR beta chain emerged from a study of T cells in Graves' hyperthyroidism and ophthalmopathy. This CDR3 contains 16 residues. Trimming cost V 4 bases and J 2 bases; bases outside gene matches: 7. Germline V gene sequence: CDR1 SGHRS, CDR2 YFSETQ. TCR beta CDR3 region amplification was performed from RNA transcripts. Initially, a first-round RT-PCR of the TCR CDR3 employed the HTBI primer set. One entry per CDR3 protein results from TCRdb running MiXCR on the multiplex PCR reads. The sample yields about 250,000 distinct CDR3 sequences, around 26% seen once. This clonotype was recorded at least ten times.

Sequencing was performed on blood. This chain uses TRBV5-1 with TRBJ2-5; 11 bases align to TRBD2. The origin of this receptor is a woman aged 40-49 years with Graves' ophthalmopathy. The CDR3 sequence is CASSGSGTSGQETQYF. CDR3 in DNA: TGCGCCAGCAGCGGCTCGGGGACTAGCGGTCAAGAGACCCAGTACTTC.